Below are 26 T cell receptor beta chains sequenced from a single sample in a study of blood T cells in healthy people across ages. A second PCR, run for roughly 7 to 12 cycles, used a sample-barcoded 5' primer plus a J-beta primer mix. TCRdb ran MiXCR on the 5' RACE reads and lists one entry per CDR3 protein. The repertoire includes about 560,000 distinct CDR3 sequences, about a quarter of them detected once, and 3% to 4.5% sits in the top ten. The same sample was also used in a study of T cells of mothers and their children.

The sequenced sample consisted of blood. The receptors derive from a boy younger than 10 in good health.

The rearrangement uses TRBV7-2 and TRBJ2-3, with 10 bases fitting TRBD2. The CDR3 length is 16 residues. Germline CDR1 SGHTA, CDR2 FQGNSA. Losses at the gene ends were 1 base for V and 1 base for J; bases not matched to a gene: 2. The CDR3 sequence is CASSLEGTSGTDTQYF. DNA of the CDR3: TGTGCCAGCAGCTTAGAAGGGACTAGCGGCACAGATACGCAGTATTTT.

Note on this clonotype: At one end the junction does not follow the germline gene, possibly because of a read error. This CDR3 reads CASSLATAGKYQETQYF. In nucleotides, the CDR3 is TGTGCTAGCAGCTTAGCGACGGCAGGGAAGTACCAAGAGACCCAGTACTTC. V usage is TRBV7-7 and J usage is TRBJ2-5; D could derive from TRBD1 or TRBD2 (5 bases each). Germline V gene lookup returns CDR1 SSHAT and CDR2 FNYEAQ (reference sequence). The CDR3 totals 17 residues. Full variable domain (remainder filled in from reference TRBV7-7 and TRBJ2-5): GAGVSQSPRYKVTKRGQDVTLRCDPISSHATLYWYQQALGQGPEFLTYFNYEAQPDKSGLPSDRFSAERPEGSISTLTIQRTEQRDSAMYRCASSLATAGKYQETQYFGPGTRLLVL.

DNA for the CDR3: TGCAGTGCTAACAATGCGTTGACTAGCGACTCCTACAATGAGCAGTTCTTC. It codes for CSANNALTSDSYNEQFF. The chain recombines TRBV20-1 with TRBJ2-1; 8 nucleotides align to TRBD2. From germline, CDR1 is DFQATT and CDR2 SNEGSKA (reference sequence). CDR3 length equals 17 residues. With 4 bases clipped from V and 0 bases from J, the junction kept 11 bases outside the gene matches.

This clonotype came up a few times. V usage is TRBV25-1 and J usage is TRBJ2-2, with D perhaps TRBD2 (6 bases). The ends were cut back, 4 bases at V and 2 bases at J, with 14 bases in the middle. This CDR3 contains 16 residues. Germline lookup yields CDR1 MGHDK and CDR2 SYGVNS. The chain's CDR3 is CASSAPGSGNTGELFF. The DNA for the CDR3 is TGTGCCAGCAGTGCCCCCGGGAGCGGAAACACCGGGGAGCTGTTTTTT.

The table lists this clonotype with many counts. This chain links TRBV15 with TRBJ1-4, with D tentatively TRBD1 (6 bases). From germline, CDR1 is LNHNV and CDR2 YYDKDF (reference sequence). With 0 bases removed from V and 9 bases from J, the gap between germline ends came to 17 bases. The CDR3 runs to 16 residues. The CDR3 bases are TGTGCCACCAGCAGAGATGTGGGGGCCCACGCACAAAAACTGTTTTTT. It is translated as CATSRDVGAHAQKLFF.

This clonotype was picked up a small number of times. The J gene is TRBJ2-5, the V gene TRBV11-2; D might be TRBD1 (6 bases). The germline V gene has CDR1 SGHAT and CDR2 FQNNGV. This CDR3 has 14 amino acids. Trimming stripped 0 bases from V and 1 base from J, with 6 bases between. CDR3 in DNA: TGTGCCAGCAGCTTAGAGGGGGCCCAAGAGACCCAGTACTTC. It encodes CASSLEGAQETQYF.

The chain uses TRBV2 and TRBJ2-3; 7 bases agree with TRBD2. Trimming removed 4 bases from V and 6 bases from J; junction bases left unmatched: 7. This CDR3 has 14 amino acids. Germline lookup yields CDR1 SNHLY and CDR2 FYNNEI. The CDR3 DNA sequence: TGTGCCAGCAGTGCGGACACCGGGAGGGATACGCAGTATTTT. Amino acid sequence: CASSADTGRDTQYF.

This clonotype was observed a few times. This chain joins TRBV10-3 and TRBJ2-3; D is perhaps TRBD2 (5 bases). V was pared by 0 bases and J by 2 bases, with 15 bases between. Germline V gene data show CDR1 as ENHRY and CDR2 as SYGVKD. The CDR3 covers 17 residues. The CDR3 is CAISESWPADLTDTQYF. The DNA of the CDR3 is TGTGCCATCAGTGAGTCGTGGCCAGCGGACCTCACAGATACGCAGTATTTT.

This clonotype was seen only a few times. This chain links TRBV5-5 with TRBJ2-7; D ambiguous. There are 12 residues in the CDR3. The germline gives CDR1 SGHKS, CDR2 YYEKEE (reference sequence). V was shortened by 1 base and J by 4 bases, with 6 bases between the two germline ends. CDR3 nucleotides: TGTGCCAGCAGCTTGTTTCTATACGAGCAGTACTTC. Translation: CASSLFLYEQYF.

The V and J genes are TRBV7-9 and TRBJ1-1; D remains unclear. This CDR3 contains 15 residues. The ends were cut back, 1 base at V and 3 bases at J, with 12 bases in the middle. Germline-derived CDR1 and CDR2 are SEHNR and FQNEAQ (reference sequence). The CDR3 bases are TGTGCCAGCAGCTTAGAATACGGTCGGGACACTGAAGCTTTCTTT. Translating gives CASSLEYGRDTEAFF.

This clonotype occurred many times. The chain uses TRBV10-3 and TRBJ2-5; tentative D call: TRBD1 (5 bases). Trimming stripped 2 bases from V and 3 bases from J, with 16 bases between. CDR3 length: 16 residues. CDR1 is ENHRY, CDR2 SYGVKD, per germline. This CDR3 is CAISEPGAGPKETQYF. The CDR3 bases are TGTGCCATCAGTGAGCCTGGGGCAGGGCCGAAAGAGACCCAGTACTTC.

This clonotype has a handful of counts. The chain carries TRBV15 and TRBJ1-4; 11 bases are shared with TRBD1. The ends lost 0 bases at V and 8 bases at J; junction bases unmatched: 5. The germline V gene encodes CDR1 LNHNV and CDR2 YYDKDF (reference sequence). This CDR3 has 16 residues. Here the CDR3 reads CATSREGWDRGEKLFF. The CDR3 DNA is TGTGCCACCAGCAGAGAAGGGTGGGACAGGGGGGAAAAACTGTTTTTT. Variable domain in full (rest from reference TRBV15 and TRBJ1-4): DAMVIQNPRYQVTQFGKPVTLSCSQTLNHNVMYWYQQKSSQAPKLLFHYYDKDFNNEADTPDNFQSRRPNTSFCFLDIRSPGLGDTAMYLCATSREGWDRGEKLFFGSGTQLSVL.

The chain combines TRBV29-1 with TRBJ1-5, with D maybe TRBD1 (6 bases). This CDR3 contains 16 residues. The V and J ends lost 4 bases and 2 bases respectively, with 18 bases between them. The V gene's germline CDR1 is SQVTM and CDR2 ANQGSEA. The CDR3 bases are TGCAGCGTTGGCCGGGCGGGGGGCGGACGCAATCAGCCCCAGCATTTT. Translation: CSVGRAGGGRNQPQHF.

This clonotype was detected once. The genes are TRBV15 and TRBJ1-1; a weak D match, TRBD1 (6 bases). The CDR3 runs 15 residues. Germline assignment: CDR1 LNHNV and CDR2 YYDKDF (reference sequence). V lost 0 bases and J lost 8, with 16 bases in between. The CDR3 DNA is TGTGCCACCAGCAGAGATCTCCCCGGGGGGGCCGAAGCTTTCTTT. Its translation is CATSRDLPGGAEAFF.

This chain uses TRBV5-5 with TRBJ2-2, with D unresolved. Deletions cut 0 bases from V and 1 base from J, with 10 bases between. The CDR3 spans 16 residues. CDR1 is SGHKS, CDR2 YYEKEE, per germline (reference sequence). CDR3 in amino acids: CASSLGRFENTGELFF. The CDR3 coding sequence is TGTGCCAGCAGCTTGGGCAGGTTTGAGAACACCGGGGAGCTGTTTTTT.

This clonotype was seen a single time. The chain is built from TRBV6-1 and TRBJ2-5; the D gene could be TRBD1 or TRBD2 (5 bases each). Deletions cut 4 bases from V and 0 bases from J, with 12 bases between. This CDR3 is built from 15 residues. The germline gives CDR1 MNHNS, CDR2 SASEGT. The CDR3 DNA sequence: TGTGCCAGCAGTGCGAGGGGAACAGACCAAGAGACCCAGTACTTC. This sequence encodes CASSARGTDQETQYF.

The table lists this clonotype with a few counts. V usage is TRBV20-1 and J usage is TRBJ2-2, with 8 bases lining up with TRBD2. V trimming: 6 bases; J trimming: 4 bases; junction bases outside the gene matches: 10. Germline-derived CDR1 and CDR2 are DFQATT and SNEGSKA (reference sequence). This CDR3 region has 15 residues. CDR3 sequence reads: CSAGIAGMGTGELFF. The CDR3 DNA reads TGCAGTGCCGGTATAGCGGGAATGGGCACCGGGGAGCTGTTTTTT.

This clonotype was seen ten or more times. The J gene is TRBJ1-4, the V gene TRBV7-6; TRBD1 agrees at 9 bases. Germline trimming cut 5 bases from V and 1 base from J; bases unmatched to any gene: 14. CDR1 is SGHVS and CDR2 is FNYEAQ in the germline V gene. The CDR3 runs to 19 residues. The DNA of the CDR3 is TGTGCCAGCAGCGCATACAGGGGGCAGGGACGTGGAACTAATGAAAAACTGTTTTTT. Its protein is CASSAYRGQGRGTNEKLFF.

CDR3 DNA sequence: TGTGCCAGCAGTCCTGGCCCACAGGGGATAGGCTACACCTTC. Translation gives CASSPGPQGIGYTF. V and J are TRBV12-3 or TRBV12-4 and TRBJ1-2, with 7 bases matching TRBD1. This CDR3 has 14 residues. The V and J ends lost 5 bases and 8 bases, in that order; junction bases with no gene match: 11.

This clonotype was seen a handful of times. The chain uses TRBV9 and TRBJ1-2, with 10 bases aligning to TRBD1. The CDR3 runs 14 residues. Germline V lookup: CDR1 SGDLS, CDR2 YYNGEE. V trimming: 0 bases; J trimming: 6 bases; junction bases outside the gene matches: 2. The DNA of the CDR3 is TGTGCCAGCAGCGTAGGACAGGGGGCAGATGGCTACACCTTC. The encoded protein is CASSVGQGADGYTF. Full variable domain (missing parts from reference TRBV9 and TRBJ1-2): DSGVTQTPKHLITATGQRVTLRCSPRSGDLSVYWYQQSLDQGLQFLIQYYNGEERAKGNILERFSAQQFPDLHSELNLSSLELGDSALYFCASSVGQGADGYTFGSGTRLTVV.

This clonotype was counted a few times. The chain carries TRBV20-1 and TRBJ2-5; 12 nucleotides match TRBD1. Germline CDR1 is DFQATT and CDR2 is SNEGSKA (reference sequence). V was clipped by 6 bases and J by 4 bases; unmatched bases: 9. The CDR3 consists of 15 residues. The DNA of the CDR3 is TGCAGTGCAACAGGGACAGGGGGCGCGGGAGAGACCCAGTACTTC. As protein: CSATGTGGAGETQYF.

J is TRBJ2-1 and V is TRBV5-1; D may be TRBD2 (5 bases). Per the germline V gene, CDR1 is SGHRS and CDR2 is YFSETQ. Trimming stripped 4 bases from V and 4 bases from J, with 21 bases between. This CDR3 is built from 17 residues. CDR3: CASSPGLLHLLYNEQFF. The CDR3 bases are TGCGCCAGCAGCCCAGGACTCTTACACCTTCTATACAATGAGCAGTTCTTC. The whole variable domain, filled in from reference TRBV5-1 and TRBJ2-1, reads KAGVTQTPRYLIKTRGQQVTLSCSPISGHRSVSWYQQTPGQGLQFLFEYFSETQRNKGNFPGRFSGRQFSNSRSEMNVSTLELGDSALYLCASSPGLLHLLYNEQFFGPGTRLTVL.

This clonotype was observed at least ten times. The CDR3 spells CASRPRQTDTQYF. The CDR3 DNA is TGTGCCAGCAGACCGCGACAGACAGATACGCAGTATTTT. V gene TRBV6-5 combines with J gene TRBJ2-3; the D gene is possibly TRBD1 (5 bases). V lost 6 bases to trimming and J lost 3 bases, with 10 bases between them. Germline assignment: CDR1 MNHEY and CDR2 SVGAGI. CDR3 length: 13 residues.

This clonotype was seen only a few times. The V and J genes are TRBV10-3 and TRBJ2-3; TRBD1 agrees at 9 bases. V gave up 3 bases and J gave up 4 bases; unmatched junction bases: 8. The CDR3 has 16 amino acids. Germline loops: CDR1 ENHRY, CDR2 SYGVKD. This CDR3 is CAISDRTGEMPDTQYF. The CDR3, as DNA: TGTGCCATCAGTGATAGGACAGGGGAGATGCCAGATACGCAGTATTTT.

The rearrangement uses TRBV3-1 and TRBJ1-1; no definite D call. V lost 3 bases to trimming and J lost 4 bases, with 12 bases between them. Germline loops: CDR1 LGHDT, CDR2 YNNKEL (reference sequence). The CDR3 loop spans 14 amino acids. The CDR3 DNA reads TGTGCCAGCAGCCATGGTCTGGCCGGCACTGAAGCTTTCTTT. Its translation: CASSHGLAGTEAFF.

This rearrangement joins TRBV9 to TRBJ1-1, with D perhaps TRBD1 (6 bases). V lost 0 bases to trimming and J lost 1 base, with 10 bases between them. The CDR3 consists of 15 residues. Germline assignment: CDR1 SGDLS and CDR2 YYNGEE. CDR3 bases: TGTGCCAGCAGCGTAGTTGGGGGCCCGAACACTGAAGCTTTCTTT. As protein: CASSVVGGPNTEAFF.